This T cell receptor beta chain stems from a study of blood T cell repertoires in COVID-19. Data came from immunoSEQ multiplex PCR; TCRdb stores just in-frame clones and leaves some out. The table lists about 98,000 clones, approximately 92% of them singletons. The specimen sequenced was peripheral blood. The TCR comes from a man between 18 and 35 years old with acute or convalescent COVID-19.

This CDR3 is CASRSSSYNEQFF. The CDR3 nucleotides read TGTGCCAGCAGATCGAGCTCCTACAATGAGCAGTTCTTC. This rearrangement joins TRBV6-5 to TRBJ2-1; D is ambiguous. Per the germline V gene, CDR1 is MNHEY and CDR2 is SVGAGI. V lost 6 bases and J lost 0, with 6 bases in between. The CDR3 is made up of 13 amino acids.